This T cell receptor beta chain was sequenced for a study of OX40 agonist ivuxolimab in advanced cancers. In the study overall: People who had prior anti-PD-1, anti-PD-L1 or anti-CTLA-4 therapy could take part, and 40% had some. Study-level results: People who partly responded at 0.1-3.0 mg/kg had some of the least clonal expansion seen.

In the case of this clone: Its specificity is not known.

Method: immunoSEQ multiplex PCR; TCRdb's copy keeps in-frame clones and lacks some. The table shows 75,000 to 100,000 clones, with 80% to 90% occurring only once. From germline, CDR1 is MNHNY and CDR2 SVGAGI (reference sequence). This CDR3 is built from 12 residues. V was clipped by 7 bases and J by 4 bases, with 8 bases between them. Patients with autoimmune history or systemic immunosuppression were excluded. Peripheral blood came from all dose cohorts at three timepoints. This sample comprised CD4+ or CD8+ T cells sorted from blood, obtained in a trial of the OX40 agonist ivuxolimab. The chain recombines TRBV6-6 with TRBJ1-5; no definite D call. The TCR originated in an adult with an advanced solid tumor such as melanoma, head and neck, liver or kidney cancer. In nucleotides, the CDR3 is TGTGCCAGCAATCAGATGAATCAGCCCCAGCATTTT. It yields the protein CASNQMNQPQHF.